The following is a T cell receptor beta chain sequence with its context. Germline lookup yields CDR1 MNHEY and CDR2 SVGEGT. The length of the CDR3 is 16 residues. V dropped 2 bases and J dropped 2; count of bases not matched to a gene: 3. TCRdb passed the 5' RACE reads through MiXCR, listing each CDR3 protein once. In the table there are tens of thousands of distinct CDR3 sequences, about a sixth of which are singletons. The sequence was obtained from a female donor with breast cancer. The V call is TRBV6-2 or TRBV6-3, the J call TRBJ2-1; 10 positions agree with TRBD2. The specimen sequenced was naive CD4+ T cells sorted from blood. The subset: naive CD4+ T cells, CD4+CD45RA+CD25-. The CDR3 nucleotides read TGTGCCAGCAGTTACGTTAGCGGGAGGACCTACAATGAGCAGTTCTTC. Amino acids: CASSYVSGRTYNEQFF.